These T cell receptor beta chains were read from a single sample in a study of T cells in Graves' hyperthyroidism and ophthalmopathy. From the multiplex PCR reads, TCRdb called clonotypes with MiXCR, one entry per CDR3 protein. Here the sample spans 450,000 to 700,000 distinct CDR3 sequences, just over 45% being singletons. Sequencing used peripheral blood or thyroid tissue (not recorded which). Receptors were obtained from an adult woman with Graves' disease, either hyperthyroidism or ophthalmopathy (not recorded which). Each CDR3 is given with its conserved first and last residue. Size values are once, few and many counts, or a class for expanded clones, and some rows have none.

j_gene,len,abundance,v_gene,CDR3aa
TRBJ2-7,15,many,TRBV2,CASSDNTPRGSEQYF
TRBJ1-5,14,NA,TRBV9,CASSQEVGGQTQHF
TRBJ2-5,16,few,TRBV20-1,CSARVRGPSGMETQYF
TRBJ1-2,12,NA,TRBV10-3,CAIRGPGDGYTF
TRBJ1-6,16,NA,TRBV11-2,CASSPLTGGYNSPLHF
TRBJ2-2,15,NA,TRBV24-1,CTTSDRDANTGELFF
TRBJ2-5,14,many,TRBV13,CASSLGQYQETQYF
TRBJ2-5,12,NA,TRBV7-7,CASSSDTGSPYF
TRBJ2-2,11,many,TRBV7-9,CASINTGELFF
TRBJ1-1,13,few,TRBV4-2,CASSGGQISEAFF
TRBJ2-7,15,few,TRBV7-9,CASSSRTGGDYEQYF
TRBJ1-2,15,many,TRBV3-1,CASSQGTVPSYGYTF
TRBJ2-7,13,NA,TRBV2,CASSGPGRVEQYF
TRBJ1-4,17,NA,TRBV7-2,CASSSSQAIRTNEKLFF
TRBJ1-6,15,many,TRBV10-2,CASRRWGIQNSPLHF
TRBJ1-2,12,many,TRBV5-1,CASSTGLDGYTF